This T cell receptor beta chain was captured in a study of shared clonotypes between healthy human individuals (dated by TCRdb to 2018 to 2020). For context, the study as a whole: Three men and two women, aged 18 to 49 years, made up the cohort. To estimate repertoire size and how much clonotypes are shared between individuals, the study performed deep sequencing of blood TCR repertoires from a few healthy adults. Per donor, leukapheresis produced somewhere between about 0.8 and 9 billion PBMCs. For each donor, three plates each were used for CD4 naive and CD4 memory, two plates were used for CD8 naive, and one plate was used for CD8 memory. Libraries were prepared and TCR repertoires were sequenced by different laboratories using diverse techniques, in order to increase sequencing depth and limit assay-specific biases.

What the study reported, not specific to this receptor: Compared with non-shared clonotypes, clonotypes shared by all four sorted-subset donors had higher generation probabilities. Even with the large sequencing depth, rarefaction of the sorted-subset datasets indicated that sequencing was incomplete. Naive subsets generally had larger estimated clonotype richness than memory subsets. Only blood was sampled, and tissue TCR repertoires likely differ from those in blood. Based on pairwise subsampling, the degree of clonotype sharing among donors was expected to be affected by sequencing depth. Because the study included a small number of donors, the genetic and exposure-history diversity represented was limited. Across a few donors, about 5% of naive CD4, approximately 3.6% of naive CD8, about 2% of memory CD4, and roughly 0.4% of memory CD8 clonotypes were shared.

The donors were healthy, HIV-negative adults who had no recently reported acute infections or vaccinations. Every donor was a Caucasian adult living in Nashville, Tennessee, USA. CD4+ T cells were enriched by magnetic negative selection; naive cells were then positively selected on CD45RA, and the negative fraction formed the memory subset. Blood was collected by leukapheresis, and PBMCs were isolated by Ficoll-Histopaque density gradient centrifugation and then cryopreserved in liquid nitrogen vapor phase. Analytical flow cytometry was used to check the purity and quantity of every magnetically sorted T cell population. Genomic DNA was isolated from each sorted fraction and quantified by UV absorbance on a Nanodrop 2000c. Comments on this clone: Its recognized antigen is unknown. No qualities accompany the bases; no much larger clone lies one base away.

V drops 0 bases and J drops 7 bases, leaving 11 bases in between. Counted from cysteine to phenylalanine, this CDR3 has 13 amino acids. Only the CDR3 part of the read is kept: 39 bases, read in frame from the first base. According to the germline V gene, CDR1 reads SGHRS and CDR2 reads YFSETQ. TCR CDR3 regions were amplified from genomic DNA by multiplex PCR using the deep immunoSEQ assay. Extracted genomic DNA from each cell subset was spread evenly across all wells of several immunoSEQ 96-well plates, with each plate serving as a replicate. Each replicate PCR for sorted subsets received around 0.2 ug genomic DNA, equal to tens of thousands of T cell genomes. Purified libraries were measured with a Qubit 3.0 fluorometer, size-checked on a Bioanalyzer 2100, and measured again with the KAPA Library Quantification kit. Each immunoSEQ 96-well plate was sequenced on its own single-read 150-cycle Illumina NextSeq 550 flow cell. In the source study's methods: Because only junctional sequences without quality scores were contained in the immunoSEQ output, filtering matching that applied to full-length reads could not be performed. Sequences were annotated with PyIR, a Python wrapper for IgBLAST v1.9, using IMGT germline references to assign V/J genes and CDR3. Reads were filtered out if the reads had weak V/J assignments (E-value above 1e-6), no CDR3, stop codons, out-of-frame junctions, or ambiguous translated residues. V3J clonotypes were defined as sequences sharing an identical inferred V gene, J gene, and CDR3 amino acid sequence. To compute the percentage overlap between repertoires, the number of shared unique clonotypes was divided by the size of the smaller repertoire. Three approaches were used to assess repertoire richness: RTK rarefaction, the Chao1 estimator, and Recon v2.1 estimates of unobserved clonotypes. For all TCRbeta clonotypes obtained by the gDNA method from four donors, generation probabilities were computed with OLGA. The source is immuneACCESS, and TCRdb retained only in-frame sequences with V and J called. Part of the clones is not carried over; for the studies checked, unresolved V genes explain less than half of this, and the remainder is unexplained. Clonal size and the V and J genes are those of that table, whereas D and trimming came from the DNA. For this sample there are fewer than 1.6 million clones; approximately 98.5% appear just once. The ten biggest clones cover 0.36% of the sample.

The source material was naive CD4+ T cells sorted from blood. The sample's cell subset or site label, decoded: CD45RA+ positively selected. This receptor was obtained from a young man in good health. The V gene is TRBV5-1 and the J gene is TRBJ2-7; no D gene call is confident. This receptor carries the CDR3 CASSLVGSEEQYF. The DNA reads TGCGCCAGCAGCTTGGTAGGGTCTGAGGAGCAGTACTTC.